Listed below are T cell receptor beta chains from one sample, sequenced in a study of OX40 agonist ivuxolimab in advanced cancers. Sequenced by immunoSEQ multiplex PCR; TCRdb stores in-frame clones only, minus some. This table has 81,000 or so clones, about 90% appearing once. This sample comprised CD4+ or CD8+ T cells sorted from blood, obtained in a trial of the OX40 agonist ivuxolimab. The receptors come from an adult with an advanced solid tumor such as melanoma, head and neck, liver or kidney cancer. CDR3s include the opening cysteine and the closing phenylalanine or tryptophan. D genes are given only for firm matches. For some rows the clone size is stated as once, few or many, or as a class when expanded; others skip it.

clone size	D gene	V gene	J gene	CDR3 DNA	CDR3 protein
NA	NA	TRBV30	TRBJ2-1	TGTGCCTGGAGTCGCGAGCGGGAGCAGTTCTTC	CAWSREREQFF
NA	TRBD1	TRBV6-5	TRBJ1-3	TGTGCCAGCAGTTACGACAGGGGGCCTGGAAACACCATATATTTT	CASSYDRGPGNTIYF
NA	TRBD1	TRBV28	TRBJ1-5	TGTGCCAGCGCGACCGGGACAGAACTCTCTCAGCCCCAGCATTTT	CASATGTELSQPQHF
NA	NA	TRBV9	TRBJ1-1	TGTGCCAGCAGCCTCACGTTTTCCACTGAAGCTTTCTTT	CASSLTFSTEAFF
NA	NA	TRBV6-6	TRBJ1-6	TGTGCCAGCGGAAACCCCGGGGGGGAGGAATCACCCCTCCACTTT	CASGNPGGEESPLHF
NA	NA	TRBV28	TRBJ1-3	TGTGCCAGCAGTTTATACCCGGGCTTAGGAAACACCATATATTTT	CASSLYPGLGNTIYF
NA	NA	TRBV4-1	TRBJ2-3	TGCGCCAGCAGCCAAGTGGCCGGCGGCACAGATACGCAGTATTTT	CASSQVAGGTDTQYF
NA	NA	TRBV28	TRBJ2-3	TGTGCCAGCAGTTTATTGGGGATCACAGATACGCAGTATTTT	CASSLLGITDTQYF
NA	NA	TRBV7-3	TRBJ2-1	TGTGCCAGCAGCTTGACTAGAGTTGTAACGAATGAGCAGTTCTTC	CASSLTRVVTNEQFF
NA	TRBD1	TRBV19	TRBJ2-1	TGTGCCAGTCGCCAGGGGGTCCTATCCTACAATGAGCAGTTCTTC	CASRQGVLSYNEQFF
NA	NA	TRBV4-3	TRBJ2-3	TGCGCCAGCAGCCAAGATTGGGCCACCGATAGCACAGATACGCAGTATTTT	CASSQDWATDSTDTQYF
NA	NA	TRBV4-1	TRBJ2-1	TGCGCCAGCAGCCGCGCAAGGTCCTCCTACAATGAGCAGTTCTTC	CASSRARSSYNEQFF
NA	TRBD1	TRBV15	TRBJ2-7	TGTGCCACCAGCACCGGGACAGGAAGATACGAGCAGTACTTC	CATSTGTGRYEQYF
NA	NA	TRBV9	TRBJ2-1	TGTGCCAGCAGCGATGGGACCAGAAATGAGCAGTTCTTC	CASSDGTRNEQFF
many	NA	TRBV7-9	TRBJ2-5	TGTGCCAGCAGCACCACTAACCTCAAAGAGACCCAGTACTTC	CASSTTNLKETQYF
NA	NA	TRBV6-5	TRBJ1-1	TGTGCCAGCACGGTTCTCGGGGTGGGCACTGAAGCTTTCTTT	CASTVLGVGTEAFF
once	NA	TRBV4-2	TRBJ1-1	TGTGCCAGCAGCCAAGGGTTGATTGGGGGCCTGAACACTGAAGCTTTCTTT	CASSQGLIGGLNTEAFF
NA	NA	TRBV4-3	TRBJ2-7	TGCGCCAGCAGCCAAGATCTAGGGGCAGCCGCCTCCTACGAGCAGTACTTC	CASSQDLGAAASYEQYF
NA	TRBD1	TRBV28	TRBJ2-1	TGTGCCAGCAGGCGGACAGGCGGCTCCTACAATGAGCAGTTCTTC	CASRRTGGSYNEQFF
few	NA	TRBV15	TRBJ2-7	TGTGCCACCAGCATCGGGGCGGATTACTACGAGCAGTACTTC	CATSIGADYYEQYF
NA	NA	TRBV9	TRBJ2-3	TGTGCCAGCAGCGTAGGGGGGTCGGGCACAGATACGCAGTATTTT	CASSVGGSGTDTQYF
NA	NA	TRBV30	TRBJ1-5	TGTGCCTGGAGTTGGGGGGGAGGTCAGCCCCAGCATTTT	CAWSWGGGQPQHF
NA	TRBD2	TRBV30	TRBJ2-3	TGTGCCTGGAGGGGTAGCGGGAGAAGAGATACGCAGTATTTT	CAWRGSGRRDTQYF
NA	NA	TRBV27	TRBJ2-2	TGTGCCAGCAGTTTAGACCGGGACTGGGCAAACACCGGGGAGCTGTTTTTT	CASSLDRDWANTGELFF
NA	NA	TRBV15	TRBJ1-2	TGTGCCACCAGCGAACGGACAGACCTAACCTATGGCTACACCTTC	CATSERTDLTYGYTF
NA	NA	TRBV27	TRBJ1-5	TGTGCCAGCAGTTTAGGAGTCAATCAGCCCCAGCATTTT	CASSLGVNQPQHF
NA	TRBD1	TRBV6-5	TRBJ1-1	TGTGCCAGCAGTTATGACAGGGCGACTGAAGCTTTCTTT	CASSYDRATEAFF
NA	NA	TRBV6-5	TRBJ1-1	TGTGCCAGCAGAGAGGCCGGGGGGACTGAAGCTTTCTTT	CASREAGGTEAFF
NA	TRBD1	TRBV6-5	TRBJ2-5	TGTGCCAGCAGTTACTCCAGGGGGCGTCAAGAGACCCAGTACTTC	CASSYSRGRQETQYF
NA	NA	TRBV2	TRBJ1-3	TGTGCCAGCAGTGAAGCAGAAACAGGGAGACACACCATATATTTT	CASSEAETGRHTIYF
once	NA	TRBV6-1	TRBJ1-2	TGTGCCAGCAGTGCCGACGGCTATGGCTACACCTTC	CASSADGYGYTF
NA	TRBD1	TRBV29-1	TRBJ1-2	TGCAGCGTTGGGGACAGCCAGGGCTACACCTTC	CSVGDSQGYTF
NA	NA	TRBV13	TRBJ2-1	TGTGCCAGCAGCTTAAACCTTGAGCAGTTCTTC	CASSLNLEQFF
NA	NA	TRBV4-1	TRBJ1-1	TGCGCCAGCAGCCGTAAAGTCGTGTTGTGGTTGAACACTGAAGCTTTCTTT	CASSRKVVLWLNTEAFF
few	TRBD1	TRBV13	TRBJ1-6	TGTGCCAGCAGCGCCGGGACAGGGGCCTTTGGGACCCTCCACTTT	CASSAGTGAFGTLHF
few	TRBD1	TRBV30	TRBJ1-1	TGTGCCAGCGACAGGGGTACTGAAGCTTTCTTT	CASDRGTEAFF